This entry lists 28 T cell receptor beta chains sequenced from one sample in a study of CD8 T cells in Susac syndrome. With random hexamers, 0.5 to 1 ug RNA was reverse transcribed. TCRdb reprocessed the immunoSEQ multiplex PCR reads with MiXCR, giving one entry per CDR3 protein. The sample has about 430,000 distinct CDR3 sequences; roughly 85% are singletons. Specimen: CD8+ T cells from PBMCs. These TCRs come from a human donor with multiple sclerosis.

The chain combines TRBV11-2 with TRBJ2-5, with TRBD2 identical over 7 bases. The CDR3 extends over 16 amino acids. V was clipped by 1 base and J by 4 bases; unmatched bases: 9. Germline values: CDR1 SGHAT, CDR2 FQNNGV. CDR3 coding DNA: TGTGCCAGCAGCTTAGCGTTCGGGGGAGGGTCAGAGACCCAGTACTTC. Residues: CASSLAFGGGSETQYF.

The CDR3 loop is CSVEDERGDSYEQYF. For the CDR3, the DNA is TGCAGCGTTGAAGATGAGAGGGGGGACTCCTACGAGCAGTACTTC. This chain links TRBV29-1 with TRBJ2-7, with D perhaps being TRBD1 or TRBD2 (6 bases each). V shed 0 bases and J shed 0 bases, with 12 bases lying between them. This CDR3 is 15 amino acids long. Germline loops: CDR1 SQVTM, CDR2 ANQGSEA.

The chain couples TRBV12-3 or TRBV12-4 to TRBJ2-3; the match to TRBD1 covers 7 bases. J gave up 5 bases and V 4 bases, and 9 bases lay outside the gene matches. CDR3 size: 15 residues. CDR3 nucleotides: TGTGCCAGCAGTTCGACAGGGTCGGCAAGAGATACGCAGTATTTT. Its protein product is CASSSTGSARDTQYF.

The chain links TRBV29-1 to TRBJ2-7; 7 nucleotides match TRBD2. Germline CDR1 reads SQVTM; CDR2 reads ANQGSEA. The CDR3 length is 15 residues. V lost 2 bases and J lost 4; bases outside the gene matches: 11. Here the CDR3 reads CSVEKATWEGYEQYF. The CDR3 DNA reads as TGCAGCGTTGAAAAGGCGACTTGGGAGGGATACGAGCAGTACTTC.

The chain uses TRBV7-9 and TRBJ2-7; 8 bases are a match to TRBD2. The germline V gene has CDR1 SEHNR and CDR2 FQNEAQ (reference sequence). The ends lost 6 bases at V and 1 base at J; junction bases unmatched: 8. The CDR3 is 15 amino acids. As DNA, the CDR3 is TGTGCCAGCAGTTCCACTAGCGGCCCGTCCTACGAGCAGTACTTC. Translating it yields CASSSTSGPSYEQYF. Full variable domain (missing parts from reference TRBV7-9 and TRBJ2-7): DTGVSQNPRHKITKRGQNVTFRCDPISEHNRLYWYRQTLGQGPEFLTYFQNEAQLEKSRLLSDRFSAERPKGSFSTLEIQRTEQGDSAMYLCASSSTSGPSYEQYFGPGTRLTVT.

This clonotype appeared a few times. The rearrangement uses TRBV6-5 and TRBJ1-1; D is unclear. The V gene's germline CDR1 is MNHEY and CDR2 SVGAGI. V was shortened by 0 bases and J by 8 bases, with 10 bases between the two germline ends. The CDR3 is made up of 13 amino acids. The DNA for the CDR3 is TGTGCCAGCAGTTACTCGATCGGTCCCGAAGCTTTCTTT. It translates to CASSYSIGPEAFF.

The chain has TRBV30 and TRBJ1-1, with D possibly TRBD1 on 6 matching bases. Germline V lookup: CDR1 GTSNPN, CDR2 SVGIG (reference sequence). Trimming shortened V by 3 bases and J by 0 bases, and 11 bases separated the two germline ends. CDR3 size: 14 residues. The CDR3 reads CAWREGVMNTEAFF. For the CDR3, the DNA is TGTGCCTGGAGAGAGGGGGTCATGAACACTGAAGCTTTCTTT.

The chain joins TRBV5-5 to TRBJ2-7; D is perhaps TRBD1 (5 bases). Trimming pared 0 bases from V and 0 bases from J, leaving 10 bases between. The CDR3 extends over 15 amino acids. The germline gives CDR1 SGHKS, CDR2 YYEKEE (reference sequence). CDR3 loop: CASSLVQTVSYEQYF. The CDR3 bases are TGTGCCAGCAGCTTGGTCCAGACAGTCTCCTACGAGCAGTACTTC.

This chain links TRBV6-2 or TRBV6-3 with TRBJ2-2; D possibly corresponds to TRBD1 (6 bases). The CDR3 loop spans 15 amino acids. Deletions cut 6 bases from V and 1 base from J, with 12 bases between. The germline V gene encodes CDR1 MNHEY and CDR2 SVGEGT. The CDR3 is CASSPRQENTGELFF. The CDR3 coding sequence is TGTGCCAGCAGCCCCAGACAGGAGAACACCGGGGAGCTGTTTTTT.

This clonotype was recorded a few times. The chain has TRBV6-1 and TRBJ1-5; tentative D call: TRBD1 (5 bases). Germline V gene sequence: CDR1 MNHNS, CDR2 SASEGT. The CDR3 spans 14 residues. Deletions cut 6 bases from V and 3 bases from J, with 12 bases between. CDR3 DNA sequence: TGTGCCAGCAGAGAGGGACTGATCAATCAGCCCCAGCATTTT. Its protein product is CASREGLINQPQHF.

The rearrangement links TRBV29-1 to TRBJ1-1; D unresolved. Germline CDR1 reads SQVTM; CDR2 reads ANQGSEA. The CDR3 runs 12 residues. V gave up 3 bases and J gave up 4 bases, with 9 bases separating them. The CDR3 DNA is TGCAGCGTTGAGGGTGGAATCACTGAAGCTTTCTTT. Amino acids: CSVEGGITEAFF.

The J gene is TRBJ2-5, the V gene TRBV6-1; 7 bases line up with TRBD1. This CDR3 has 14 amino acids. CDR1 MNHNS and CDR2 SASEGT come from the germline V gene. V was pared by 1 base and J by 1 base, with 0 bases of the junction left unmatched. The CDR3 region has the DNA TGTGCCAGCAGTGAAGGGGACAGCCAAGAGACCCAGTACTTC. Translation gives CASSEGDSQETQYF.

This chain uses TRBV10-3 with TRBJ2-3; TRBD1 matches 9 bases. V was pared by 4 bases and J by 0 bases, with 5 bases of the junction left unmatched. There are 16 residues in the CDR3. Germline loops: CDR1 ENHRY, CDR2 SYGVKD. The CDR3 region is CAISGQGELSTDTQYF. CDR3 nucleotide sequence: TGTGCCATCAGTGGACAGGGGGAACTTAGCACAGATACGCAGTATTTT.

The V call is TRBV5-5, the J call TRBJ2-7; tentative D call: TRBD2 (5 bases). This CDR3 comprises 16 residues. Trimming stripped 2 bases from V and 2 bases from J, with 17 bases between. CDR1 and CDR2 (germline): SGHKS, YYEKEE (reference sequence). The CDR3 reads CASSLSRGSLTYEQYF. CDR3 DNA: TGTGCCAGCAGCTTATCTCGAGGGTCTTTGACCTACGAGCAGTACTTC.

V is TRBV25-1 and J is TRBJ2-1, with 8 bases identical to TRBD2. Trimming removed 1 base from V and 4 bases from J; junction bases left unmatched: 15. The CDR3 consists of 19 residues. Germline loops: CDR1 MGHDK, CDR2 SYGVNS. The CDR3 here is CASSEFFGQRERGYNEQFF. The CDR3 DNA sequence: TGTGCCAGCAGTGAATTTTTCGGCCAGCGGGAGCGAGGGTACAATGAGCAGTTCTTC. Full variable domain (remainder filled in from reference TRBV25-1 and TRBJ2-1): EADIYQTPRYLVIGTGKKITLECSQTMGHDKMYWYQQDPGMELHLIHYSYGVNSTEKGDLSSESTVSRIRTEHFPLTLESARPSHTSQYLCASSEFFGQRERGYNEQFFGPGTRLTVL.

The chain links TRBV25-1 to TRBJ2-1; D gene ambiguous. This CDR3 comprises 13 residues. CDR1 and CDR2 from the germline V gene are MGHDK and SYGVNS. V lost 5 bases, J lost 6 bases, and 11 bases lay in between. This chain's CDR3 is CASSLRVGNEQFF. CDR3 DNA: TGTGCCAGCAGTTTAAGGGTGGGCAATGAGCAGTTCTTC.

In this sample, this clonotype turned up once. The chain has TRBV6-5 and TRBJ2-5; 10 bases are shared with TRBD2. Germline trimming cut 2 bases from V and 2 bases from J; bases unmatched to any gene: 8. Germline CDR1 reads MNHEY; CDR2 reads SVGAGI. The CDR3 extends over 17 amino acids. The CDR3 sequence is CASSYGAGGLWQETQYF. For the CDR3, the DNA is TGTGCCAGCAGTTACGGAGCGGGGGGGCTCTGGCAAGAGACCCAGTACTTC.

This clonotype was observed a single time. V usage is TRBV28 and J usage is TRBJ2-7, with 7 nucleotides matching TRBD1. Germline assignment: CDR1 MDHEN and CDR2 SYDVKM. Trimming at V came to 6 bases and at J to 3 bases, leaving 11 bases not matched to a gene. CDR3 length equals 15 residues. CDR3 sequence reads: CASRSRDSNLYEQYF. For the CDR3, the DNA is TGTGCCAGCAGATCCCGGGACAGCAACCTCTACGAGCAGTACTTC.

This rearrangement joins TRBV23-1 to TRBJ2-1; D perhaps matches TRBD1 (6 bases). TRBV23-1 is flagged as an ORF with uncertain function. V was cut by 2 bases and J by 4 bases, with 15 bases left in between. This CDR3 contains 16 residues. CDR3 nucleotides: TGCGCCAGCAGTCAACCGGGGAGACAGGAGTACAATGAGCAGTTCTTC. Protein: CASSQPGRQEYNEQFF.

This sequence joins TRBV9 and TRBJ2-3; 7 nucleotides line up with TRBD1. Per germline, CDR1 SGDLS and CDR2 YYNGEE. V lost 4 bases and J lost 0; bases outside the gene matches: 5. The CDR3 is 15 residues long. In nucleotides, the CDR3 is TGTGCCAGCAGCCCAGACAGGGTTAGCACAGATACGCAGTATTTT. It is translated as CASSPDRVSTDTQYF.

The chain links TRBV29-1 to TRBJ2-2; TRBD2 matches 9 bases. CDR1 is SQVTM, CDR2 ANQGSEA, per germline. The junction had 0 bases not matched to a gene; V was cut back by 4 bases and J by 3 bases. There are 13 residues in the CDR3. The CDR3 coding sequence is TGCAGCGTTGTAGCGGGGGACACCGGGGAGCTGTTTTTT. This codes for CSVVAGDTGELFF.

CDR3 nucleotide sequence: TGTGCCAGCAGCTTGCGTCTCGCGGGAAGCTACAATGAGCAGTTCTTC. Translating it yields CASSLRLAGSYNEQFF. This chain links TRBV5-5 with TRBJ2-1, with TRBD2 as a possible D gene (6 bases). CDR1 is SGHKS and CDR2 is YYEKEE in the germline V gene (reference sequence). The CDR3 extends over 16 amino acids. The V gene lost 1 base and the J gene lost 3 bases, with 14 bases spanning the gap.

This clonotype showed up just a few times. V is TRBV29-1 and J is TRBJ2-7; D is uncertain. The V end was cut by 4 bases, the J end by 1 base, with 14 bases between. This CDR3 comprises 14 residues. Looked up from germline, CDR1 is SQVTM and CDR2 is ANQGSEA. In DNA, the CDR3 is TGCAGCGTTGCCAACCAAAGGGAATCCTACGAGCAGTACTTC. Translating it yields CSVANQRESYEQYF.

The DNA for the CDR3 is TGCAGCGTTGAAGAGGATAGCACGAACACTGAAGCTTTCTTT. Its protein is CSVEEDSTNTEAFF. The rearrangement joins TRBV29-1 to TRBJ1-1; D gene uncertain. Germline V CDR1 and CDR2: SQVTM, ANQGSEA. Trimming pared 0 bases from V and 1 base from J, leaving 9 bases between. The CDR3 spans 14 residues.

This chain joins TRBV11-2 and TRBJ2-3; 13 bases agree with TRBD2. Germline CDR1 reads SGHAT; CDR2 reads FQNNGV. CDR3 size: 17 residues. Trimming cost V 5 bases and J 4 bases; bases outside gene matches: 9. The CDR3: CASSPWTSGRGADTQYF. In nucleotides, the CDR3 is TGTGCCAGCAGCCCCTGGACTAGCGGGAGAGGTGCAGATACGCAGTATTTT.

The chain joins TRBV4-2 to TRBJ2-7; the match to TRBD1 covers 9 bases. This CDR3 is 20 amino acids long. CDR1 is LGHNA, CDR2 YNFKEQ, per germline. Trimming removed 1 base from V and 2 bases from J; junction bases left unmatched: 18. This CDR3 is CASSQVDRGTSLGETYEQYF. In DNA form, the CDR3 reads TGTGCCAGCAGCCAAGTTGACAGGGGGACCTCCCTGGGGGAAACCTACGAGCAGTACTTC.

This clonotype turned up a few times. J is TRBJ2-7 and V is TRBV6-1, with 7 bases that match TRBD1. V was pared by 4 bases and J by 2 bases, with 5 bases of the junction left unmatched. The CDR3 loop spans 14 amino acids. Germline V gives CDR1 MNHNS, CDR2 SASEGT. The CDR3 bases are TGTGCCAGCAGTGGCCACAGGGGACCCTACGAGCAGTACTTC. As protein: CASSGHRGPYEQYF.

The table lists this clonotype with a count of one. The V and J genes are TRBV27 and TRBJ1-1, with TRBD1 as a possible D gene (5 bases). The V end lost 0 bases, the J end lost 4 bases, and 18 bases lay between the germline ends. CDR1 is MNHEY, CDR2 SMNVEV, per germline (reference sequence). This CDR3 has 17 amino acids. The CDR3 spells CASSLSMFGQGSTEAFF. CDR3 nucleotide sequence: TGTGCCAGCAGTTTATCGATGTTCGGGCAGGGCAGCACTGAAGCTTTCTTT.